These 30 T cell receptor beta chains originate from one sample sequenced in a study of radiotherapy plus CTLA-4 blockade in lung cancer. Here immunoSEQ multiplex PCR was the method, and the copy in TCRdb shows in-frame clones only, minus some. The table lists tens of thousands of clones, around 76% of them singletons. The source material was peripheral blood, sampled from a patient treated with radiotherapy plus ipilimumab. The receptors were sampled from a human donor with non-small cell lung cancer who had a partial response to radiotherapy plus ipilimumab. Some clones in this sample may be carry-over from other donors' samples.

CDR3 sequence (DNA): TGTGCCAGCAGCTTAGAGGTTCTAGCGGGGAGAGATACGCAGTATTTT. It specifies CASSLEVLAGRDTQYF. The J gene is TRBJ2-3, the V gene TRBV7-2; 9 bases are shared with TRBD2. After removal of 1 base from V and 5 bases from J, the junction contained 7 bases not matched to a gene. This CDR3 has 16 amino acids. From germline, CDR1 is SGHTA and CDR2 FQGNSA. The whole variable domain, remainder taken from reference TRBV7-2 and TRBJ2-3, is GAGVSQSPSNKVTEKGKDVELRCDPISGHTALYWYRQSLGQGLEFLIYFQGNSAPDKSGLPSDRFSAERTGGSVSTLTIQRTQQEDSAVYLCASSLEVLAGRDTQYFGPGTRLTVL.

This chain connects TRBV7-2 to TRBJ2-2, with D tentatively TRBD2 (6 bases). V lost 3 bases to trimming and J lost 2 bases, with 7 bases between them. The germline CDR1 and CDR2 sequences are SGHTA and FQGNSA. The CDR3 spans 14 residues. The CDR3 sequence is CASSFGTNTGELFF. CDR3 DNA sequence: TGTGCCAGCAGCTTTGGGACTAACACCGGGGAGCTGTTTTTT.

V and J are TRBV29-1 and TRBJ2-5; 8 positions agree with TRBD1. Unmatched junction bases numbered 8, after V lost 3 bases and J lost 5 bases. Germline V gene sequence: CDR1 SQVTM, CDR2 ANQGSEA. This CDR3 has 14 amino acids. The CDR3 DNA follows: TGCAGCGTTGATAGGACAGGGATGCGGGAGACCCAGTACTTC. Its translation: CSVDRTGMRETQYF.

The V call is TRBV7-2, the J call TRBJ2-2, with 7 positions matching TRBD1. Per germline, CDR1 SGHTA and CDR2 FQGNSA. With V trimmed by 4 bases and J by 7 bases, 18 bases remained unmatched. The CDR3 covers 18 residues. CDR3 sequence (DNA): TGTGCCAGCAGCTACGTGGCTCAAAGACAGGGTCCTGGCGGGGAGCTGTTTTTT. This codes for CASSYVAQRQGPGGELFF. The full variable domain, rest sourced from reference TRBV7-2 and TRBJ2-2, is GAGVSQSPSNKVTEKGKDVELRCDPISGHTALYWYRQSLGQGLEFLIYFQGNSAPDKSGLPSDRFSAERTGGSVSTLTIQRTQQEDSAVYLCASSYVAQRQGPGGELFFGEGSRLTVL.

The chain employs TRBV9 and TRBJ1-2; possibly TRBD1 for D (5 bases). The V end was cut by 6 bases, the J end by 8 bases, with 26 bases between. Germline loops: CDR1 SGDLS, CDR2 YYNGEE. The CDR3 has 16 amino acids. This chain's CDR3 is CASTRTGQGAWWGYTF. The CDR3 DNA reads TGTGCCAGCACCCGGACGGGCCAGGGTGCGTGGTGGGGCTACACCTTC.

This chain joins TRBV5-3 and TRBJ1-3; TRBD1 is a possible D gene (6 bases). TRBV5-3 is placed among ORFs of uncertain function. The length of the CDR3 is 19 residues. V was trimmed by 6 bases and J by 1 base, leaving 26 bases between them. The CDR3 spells CARKLRRCTGRESGNTIYF. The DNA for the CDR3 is TGTGCCAGAAAACTCAGACGGTGTACAGGGAGAGAATCTGGAAACACCATATATTTT.

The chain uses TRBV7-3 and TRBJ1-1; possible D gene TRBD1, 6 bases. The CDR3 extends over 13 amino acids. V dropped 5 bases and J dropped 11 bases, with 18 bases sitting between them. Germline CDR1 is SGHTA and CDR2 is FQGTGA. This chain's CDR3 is CASSPTRDTGAFF. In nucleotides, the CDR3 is TGTGCCAGCAGCCCGACACGGGACACCGGGGCTTTCTTT.

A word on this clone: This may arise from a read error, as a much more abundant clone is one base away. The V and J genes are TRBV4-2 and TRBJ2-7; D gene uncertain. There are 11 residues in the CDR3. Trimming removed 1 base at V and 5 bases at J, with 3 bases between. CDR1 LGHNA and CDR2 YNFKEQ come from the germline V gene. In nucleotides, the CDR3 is TGTGCCAGCAGCCAAGTTAACGAGCAGTACTTC. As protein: CASSQVNEQYF.

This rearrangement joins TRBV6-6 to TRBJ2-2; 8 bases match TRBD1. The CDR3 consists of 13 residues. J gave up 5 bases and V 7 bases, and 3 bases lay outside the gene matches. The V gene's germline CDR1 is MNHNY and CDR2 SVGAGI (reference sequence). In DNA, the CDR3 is TGTGCCAGCAAAAGGACAGGGACCGGGGAGCTGTTTTTT. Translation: CASKRTGTGELFF.

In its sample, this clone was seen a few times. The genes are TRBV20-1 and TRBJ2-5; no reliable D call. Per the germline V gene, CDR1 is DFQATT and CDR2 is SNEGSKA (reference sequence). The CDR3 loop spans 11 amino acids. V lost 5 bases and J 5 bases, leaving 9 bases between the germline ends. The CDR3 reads CSASLLETQYF. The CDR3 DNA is TGCAGTGCTTCCCTCCTTGAGACCCAGTACTTC.

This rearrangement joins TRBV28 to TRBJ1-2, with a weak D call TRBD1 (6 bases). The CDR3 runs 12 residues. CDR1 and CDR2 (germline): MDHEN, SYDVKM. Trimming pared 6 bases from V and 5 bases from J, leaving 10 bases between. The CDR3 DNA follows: TGTGCCAGCAGGATTCAGGGGTATGGCTACACCTTC. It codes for CASRIQGYGYTF.

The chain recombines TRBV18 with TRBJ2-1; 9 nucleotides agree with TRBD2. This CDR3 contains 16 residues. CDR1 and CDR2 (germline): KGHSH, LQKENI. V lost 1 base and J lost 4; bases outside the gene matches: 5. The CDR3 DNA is TGTGCCAGCTCACCACTAGCGGGAGCAAGGTACAATGAGCAGTTCTTC. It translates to CASSPLAGARYNEQFF.

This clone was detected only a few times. The CDR3, as DNA: TGTGCCAGCAGCCCCCGTTTGAACACTGAAGCTTTCTTT. Amino acids: CASSPRLNTEAFF. V gene TRBV7-6 combines with J gene TRBJ1-1; D uncertain. V was pared by 5 bases and J by 0 bases, with 7 bases between. The CDR3 totals 13 residues. Germline loops: CDR1 SGHVS, CDR2 FNYEAQ.

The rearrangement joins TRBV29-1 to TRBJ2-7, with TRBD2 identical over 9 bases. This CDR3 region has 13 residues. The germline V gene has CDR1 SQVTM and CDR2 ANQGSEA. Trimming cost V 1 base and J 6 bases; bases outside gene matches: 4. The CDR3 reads CSVEGGGASEQYF. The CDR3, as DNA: TGCAGCGTTGAAGGCGGGGGGGCCTCCGAGCAGTACTTC.

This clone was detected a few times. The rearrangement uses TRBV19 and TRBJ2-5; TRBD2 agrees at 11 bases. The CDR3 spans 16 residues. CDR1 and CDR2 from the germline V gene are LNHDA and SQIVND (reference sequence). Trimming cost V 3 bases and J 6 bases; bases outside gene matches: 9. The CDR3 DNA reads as TGTGCCAGTAGTATGGGGACTAGCGGAAAGGGACAGACCCAGTACTTC. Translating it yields CASSMGTSGKGQTQYF.

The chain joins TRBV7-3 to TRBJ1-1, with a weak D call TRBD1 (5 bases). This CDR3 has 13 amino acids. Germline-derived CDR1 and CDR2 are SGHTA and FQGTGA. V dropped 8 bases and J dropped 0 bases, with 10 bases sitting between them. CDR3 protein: CASAKGVNTEAFF. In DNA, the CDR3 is TGTGCCAGCGCCAAAGGGGTGAACACTGAAGCTTTCTTT.

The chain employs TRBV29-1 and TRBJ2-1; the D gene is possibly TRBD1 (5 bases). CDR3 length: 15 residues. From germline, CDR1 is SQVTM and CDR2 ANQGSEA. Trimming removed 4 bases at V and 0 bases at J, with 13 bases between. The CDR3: CSVAARAGSYNEQFF. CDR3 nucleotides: TGCAGCGTTGCAGCCAGGGCAGGCTCCTACAATGAGCAGTTCTTC.

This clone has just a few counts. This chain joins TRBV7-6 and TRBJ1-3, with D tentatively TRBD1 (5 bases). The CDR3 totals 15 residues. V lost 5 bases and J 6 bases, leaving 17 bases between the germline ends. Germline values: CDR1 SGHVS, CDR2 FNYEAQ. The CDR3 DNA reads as TGTGCCAGCAGCCCCAGGATGGGGGGGACAAACACCATATATTTT. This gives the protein CASSPRMGGTNTIYF.

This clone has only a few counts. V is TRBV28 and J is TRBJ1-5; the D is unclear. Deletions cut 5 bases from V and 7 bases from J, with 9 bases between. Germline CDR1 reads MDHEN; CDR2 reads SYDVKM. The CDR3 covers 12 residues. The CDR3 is CASSRDIQPQHF. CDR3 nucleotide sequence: TGTGCCAGCAGTAGAGATATCCAGCCCCAGCATTTT.

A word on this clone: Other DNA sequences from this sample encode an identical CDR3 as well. The CDR3 DNA reads TGTGCCAGCAGCTCGGACAGGGGTGGCTATGGCTACACCTTC. Protein product: CASSSDRGGYGYTF. The chain links TRBV7-9 to TRBJ1-2; TRBD1 matches at 9 bases. V dropped 4 bases and J dropped 4; count of bases not matched to a gene: 4. Germline V lookup: CDR1 SEHNR, CDR2 FQNEAQ (reference sequence). The CDR3 consists of 14 residues.

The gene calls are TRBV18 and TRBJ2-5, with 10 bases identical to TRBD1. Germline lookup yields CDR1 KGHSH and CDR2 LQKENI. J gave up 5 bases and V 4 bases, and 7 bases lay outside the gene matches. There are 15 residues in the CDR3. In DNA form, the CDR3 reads TGTGCCAGCTCACGACGCCGGGACAGGGGCGAGACCCAGTACTTC. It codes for CASSRRRDRGETQYF. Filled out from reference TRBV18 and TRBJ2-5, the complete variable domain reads NAGVMQNPRHLVRRRGQEARLRCSPMKGHSHVYWYRQLPEEGLKFMVYLQKENIIDESGMPKERFSAEFPKEGPSILRIQQVVRGDSAAYFCASSRRRDRGETQYFGPGTRLLVL.

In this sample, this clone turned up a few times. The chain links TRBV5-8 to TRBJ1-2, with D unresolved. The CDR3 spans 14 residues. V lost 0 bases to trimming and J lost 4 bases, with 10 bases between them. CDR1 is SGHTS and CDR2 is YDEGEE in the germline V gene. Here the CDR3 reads CASSLVRAGYGYTF. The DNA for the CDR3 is TGTGCCAGCAGCTTGGTTAGGGCGGGCTATGGCTACACCTTC.

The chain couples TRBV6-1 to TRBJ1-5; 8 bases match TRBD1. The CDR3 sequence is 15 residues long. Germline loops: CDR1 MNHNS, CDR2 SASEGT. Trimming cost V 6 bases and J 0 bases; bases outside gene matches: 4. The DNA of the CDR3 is TGTGCCAGCAGGGCCAGGGGGCCTAGCAATCAGCCCCAGCATTTT. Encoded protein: CASRARGPSNQPQHF.

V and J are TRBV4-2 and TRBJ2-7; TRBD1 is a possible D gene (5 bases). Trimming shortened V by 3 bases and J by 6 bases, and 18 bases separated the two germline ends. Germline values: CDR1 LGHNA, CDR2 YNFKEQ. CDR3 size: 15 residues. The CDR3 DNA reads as TGTGCCAGCAGCCAGGCCGGGTCTAGGGGCGGCGAGCAGTACTTC. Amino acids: CASSQAGSRGGEQYF.

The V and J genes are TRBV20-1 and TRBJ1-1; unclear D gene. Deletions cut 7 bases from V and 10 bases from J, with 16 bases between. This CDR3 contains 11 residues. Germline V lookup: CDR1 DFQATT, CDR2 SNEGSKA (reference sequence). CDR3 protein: CSVGDRLGAFF. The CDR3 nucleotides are TGCAGTGTCGGAGACCGGTTAGGAGCTTTCTTT.

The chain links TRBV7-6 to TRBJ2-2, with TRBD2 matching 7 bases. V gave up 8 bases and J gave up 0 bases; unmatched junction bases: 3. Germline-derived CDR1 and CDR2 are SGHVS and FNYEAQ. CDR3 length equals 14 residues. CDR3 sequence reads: CASHGTTNTGELFF. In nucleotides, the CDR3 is TGTGCCAGCCACGGGACTACGAACACCGGGGAGCTGTTTTTT.

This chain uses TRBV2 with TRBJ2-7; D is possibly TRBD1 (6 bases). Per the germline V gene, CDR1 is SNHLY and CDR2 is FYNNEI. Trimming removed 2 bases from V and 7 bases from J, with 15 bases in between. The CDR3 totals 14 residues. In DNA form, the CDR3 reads TGTGCCAGCAGTGAATTCACAGGGCCGGGTGAGCAGTACTTC. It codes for CASSEFTGPGEQYF.

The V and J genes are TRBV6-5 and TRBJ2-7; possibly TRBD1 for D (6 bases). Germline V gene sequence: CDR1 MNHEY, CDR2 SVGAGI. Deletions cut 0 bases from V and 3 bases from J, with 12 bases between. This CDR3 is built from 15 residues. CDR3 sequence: CASSYSTGTNYEQYF. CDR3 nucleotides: TGTGCCAGCAGTTACTCCACGGGGACAAACTACGAGCAGTACTTC.

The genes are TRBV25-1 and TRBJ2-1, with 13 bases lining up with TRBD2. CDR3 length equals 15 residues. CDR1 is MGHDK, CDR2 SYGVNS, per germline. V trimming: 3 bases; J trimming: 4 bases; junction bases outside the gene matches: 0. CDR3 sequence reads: CASSEGLAGYNEQFF. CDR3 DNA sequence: TGTGCCAGCAGTGAGGGACTAGCGGGGTACAATGAGCAGTTCTTC.

The CDR3 DNA is TGTGCCAGCAGCTTATCCGGGATCAACTATGGCTACACCTTC. It translates to CASSLSGINYGYTF. The chain uses TRBV7-8 and TRBJ1-2; D not resolved. CDR3 length equals 14 residues. Deletions cut 2 bases from V and 2 bases from J, with 9 bases between. CDR1 is SGHVS, CDR2 FQNEAQ, per germline.